This is a list of T cell receptor beta chains from one sample in a study of blood T cell repertoires in COVID-19. Here immunoSEQ multiplex PCR was the method, and the copy in TCRdb shows in-frame clones only, minus some. This table has under 250,000 clones, 87% appearing once. Sequencing input: PBMCs or T cells enriched from blood (not recorded which). Source of these receptors: a man younger than 45 who had recovered from COVID-19. Each CDR3 is given with its conserved first and last residue. The order of the fields is J gene, clone size, D gene, V gene, CDR3 DNA, CDR3 protein. A D gene is named only where the DNA matches it firmly. A row's size may be missing; if present it is once, few, many or a size class.

>TRBJ2-1|once|NA|TRBV5-1
TGCGCCAGCAGCTTGGCAGGCAGCTCCTACTCCTACAATGAGCAGTTCTTC
CASSLAGSSYSYNEQFF
>TRBJ1-1|few|TRBD1|TRBV27
TGTGCCAGCAGTTTGAGGGGGCGCCGGGACACTGAAGCTTTCTTT
CASSLRGRRDTEAFF
>TRBJ1-2|NA|NA|TRBV29-1
TGCAGCGTTCCTGGACTCCGAAGGGCTGGCTACACCTTC
CSVPGLRRAGYTF
>TRBJ1-1|once|NA|TRBV5-1
TGCGCCAGCAGCTTGAGCTTAGTAAGTGAAGCTTTCTTT
CASSLSLVSEAFF
>TRBJ2-7|NA|NA|TRBV2
TGTGCCAGCAGAAGCGGGTCCTACGAGCAGTACTTC
CASRSGSYEQYF
>TRBJ1-1|NA|TRBD1|TRBV4-2
TGTGCCAGCAGCCACGTACAGGGGGACGCTTTCTTT
CASSHVQGDAFF
>TRBJ2-5|NA|TRBD2|TRBV2
TGTGCCAGCAGTGATAGAACTAGCGGGAGTGGGGAGACCCAGTACTTC
CASSDRTSGSGETQYF
>TRBJ2-7|NA|TRBD1|TRBV9
TGTGCCAGCAGTGAAAGGACAGGGGAAGCCCCCTACGAGCAGTACTTC
CASSERTGEAPYEQYF
>TRBJ1-6|NA|NA|TRBV5-4
TGTGCCAGCAGCTTGGCCCCGGGCAGGGTTAATTCACCCCTCCACTTT
CASSLAPGRVNSPLHF
>TRBJ1-6|once|NA|TRBV30
TGTGCCTGGACAGACGGGGGACCCCTCCACTTT
CAWTDGGPLHF
>TRBJ1-2|NA|TRBD1|TRBV6-4
TGTGCCAGCAGTGATGGAGTTTTGGGACAGAACTATGGCTACACCTTC
CASSDGVLGQNYGYTF
>TRBJ1-2|NA|NA|TRBV2
TGTGCCAGCGTGCTCCGGGGAGATGGGTATGGCTACACCTTC
CASVLRGDGYGYTF
>TRBJ1-6|NA|NA|TRBV7-3
TGTGCCAGCAGTCCTCGACATAACTGGGATTCACCCCTCCACTTT
CASSPRHNWDSPLHF
>TRBJ1-1|NA|NA|TRBV27
TGTGCCAGCTTCTCAGGGTTTTCGGGTGGGACTGAAGCTTTCTTT
CASFSGFSGGTEAFF
>TRBJ1-3|NA|TRBD1|TRBV5-1
TGCGCCAGCAGCTTGGGGGGACAGGGTCCTGGAAACACCATATATTTT
CASSLGGQGPGNTIYF
>TRBJ2-2|NA|TRBD2|TRBV18
TGTGCCAGCTCACCTGGCCTAGCGGGACCTTCCACCGGGGAGCTGTTTTTT
CASSPGLAGPSTGELFF
>TRBJ2-2|NA|NA|TRBV5-1
TGCGCCAGCAGGCCAGGGGACGGGGAGCTGTTTTTT
CASRPGDGELFF
>TRBJ2-2|NA|NA|TRBV6-5
TGTGCCAGCAGTTACTACAGGGCGAACACCGGGGAGCTGTTTTTT
CASSYYRANTGELFF
>TRBJ1-2|NA|TRBD1|TRBV12-3/TRBV12-4
TGTGCCAGCTTCCTGACAGGGATTAGTGGCTACACCTTC
CASFLTGISGYTF
>TRBJ1-4|NA|NA|TRBV4-3
TGCGCCAGCAGCCCCTCGGACACGCCCGGAAAACTGTTTTTT
CASSPSDTPGKLFF
>TRBJ2-7|NA|NA|TRBV11-2
TGTGCCAGCAGCATTGGATCTGGGCGCGACGAGCAGTACTTC
CASSIGSGRDEQYF
>TRBJ2-7|NA|NA|TRBV2
TGTGCCAGCAGTGGTACAGTCTACGAGCAGTACTTC
CASSGTVYEQYF
>TRBJ1-2|NA|NA|TRBV28
TGTGCCAGCAGTTCCGACTTCTATGGCTACACCTTC
CASSSDFYGYTF
>TRBJ1-1|NA|TRBD1|TRBV6-5
TGTGCCAGCAGAGTGACAGGGTGGACTGAAGCTTTCTTT
CASRVTGWTEAFF
>TRBJ1-2|NA|NA|TRBV5-5
TGTGCCAGCAGCTTGGGGCCTTTGGATGGCTACACCTTC
CASSLGPLDGYTF
>TRBJ2-7|NA|TRBD1|TRBV28
TGTGCCAGCAGACCGACAGGGGGGGGCTACGAGCAGTACTTC
CASRPTGGGYEQYF
>TRBJ1-3|NA|NA|TRBV6-5
TGTGCCTCAGAGGGAGGAAACACCATATATTTT
CASEGGNTIYF
>TRBJ2-7|NA|NA|TRBV5-8
TGTGCCAGCAGCTTAAAGGGCGGGTCCTACGAGCAGTACTTC
CASSLKGGSYEQYF
>TRBJ2-5|NA|TRBD1|TRBV7-2
TGTGCCAGCAGCTCGGGACAGCTCCAAGAGACCCAGTACTTC
CASSSGQLQETQYF
>TRBJ2-1|NA|NA|TRBV2
TGTGCCAGCAGTGAATTGGCCCCCCAGCAGTTCTTC
CASSELAPQQFF
>TRBJ2-5|once|TRBD2|TRBV6-5
TGTGCCAGCAGTCCCCTAGCGGAAGAGACCCAGTACTTC
CASSPLAEETQYF
>TRBJ1-2|NA|TRBD1|TRBV6-5
TGTGCCAGCGACAGGGGGTCGAACAATCGAGTGGGCTACACCTTC
CASDRGSNNRVGYTF
>TRBJ2-7|NA|TRBD1|TRBV28
TGTGCCAGCACGACAGGGGGTTTGAGCTACGAGCAGTACTTC
CASTTGGLSYEQYF
>TRBJ2-1|NA|TRBD2|TRBV5-1
TGCGCCAGCAGCCTGGGACTAGTGAGATCTGGCGAGCAGTTCTTC
CASSLGLVRSGEQFF
>TRBJ2-3|NA|NA|TRBV10-2
TGCGCCAGCAGTGAGTCGAGGGGGAATACGCAGTATTTT
CASSESRGNTQYF
>TRBJ2-7|NA|TRBD2|TRBV28
TGTGCCAGCAGCGACCGGGCCCGACGGGAGGGATACCACGAGCAGTACTTC
CASSDRARREGYHEQYF
>TRBJ2-7|NA|NA|TRBV10-3
TGTGCCATCAGTGAAAGGGGCGCTGGGTACGAGCAGTACTTC
CAISERGAGYEQYF
>TRBJ2-7|NA|TRBD2|TRBV9
TGTGCCAGCAGCGTAGGTACTAGCGGGGCCTACGAGCAGTACTTC
CASSVGTSGAYEQYF
>TRBJ2-1|few|TRBD1|TRBV7-6
TGTGCCAGCAGCCAGGGACAGGGTAGAGCCAATGAGCAGTTCTTC
CASSQGQGRANEQFF
>TRBJ2-7|NA|TRBD2|TRBV7-3
TGTGCCTATAGCGGGGGCGTCTACGAGCAGTACTTC
CAYSGGVYEQYF
>TRBJ1-1|NA|NA|TRBV4-1
TGCGCCAGCAGCCAGGGGCAGACGACAGGAAACACTGAAGCTTTCTTT
CASSQGQTTGNTEAFF
>TRBJ1-1|NA|NA|TRBV5-5
TGTGCCAGCAGCTTGGTGTCAGGGCAATTAACTGAAGCTTTCTTT
CASSLVSGQLTEAFF
>TRBJ2-5|NA|TRBD2|TRBV5-1
TGCGCCAGCAGCTTGGAGGCTAGCGGCCCAGAAACCCAGTACTTC
CASSLEASGPETQYF
>TRBJ2-7|once|NA|TRBV6-5
TGTGCCAGCAGTAATGTGCAGTACGAGCAGTACTTC
CASSNVQYEQYF
>TRBJ1-2|NA|TRBD1|TRBV7-2
TGTGCCAGCAGCTTAAACACCAGACAGGGAAAATATGGCTACACCTTC
CASSLNTRQGKYGYTF
>TRBJ1-6|NA|TRBD1|TRBV6-5
TGTGCCAGCAGTTACAGGGGGCAATCACCCCTCCACTTT
CASSYRGQSPLHF
>TRBJ1-1|NA|TRBD1|TRBV5-3
TGTGCCAGAAGCTGGACGGGAGATAGGGGGCTGGGGGACACTGAAGCTTTCTTT
CARSWTGDRGLGDTEAFF
>TRBJ1-5|NA|NA|TRBV21-1
TGTGCCAGCACTCCGGGACAGCGGGATCAGCCCCAGCATTTT
CASTPGQRDQPQHF
>TRBJ2-1|NA|TRBD2|TRBV10-3
TGTGCCATCAGTGAGTCTCTAGCGGGGAGGAATGAGCAGTTCTTC
CAISESLAGRNEQFF
>TRBJ2-5|NA|NA|TRBV28
TGTGCCAGCAGTTTATTGGGGGGATTTAGGGAGACCCAGTACTTC
CASSLLGGFRETQYF
>TRBJ2-1|few|TRBD2|TRBV6-2/TRBV6-3
TGTGCCAGCAGTTACAGACTAGCGGGGGGGCCCAATGAGCAGTTCTTC
CASSYRLAGGPNEQFF
>TRBJ2-4|NA|TRBD1|TRBV19
TGTGCCAGTAGTAGCCGGGACAGGTCCTACTTC
CASSSRDRSYF
>TRBJ1-2|NA|NA|TRBV28
TGTGCCAGCAGTTTATTGGCAGGCTATGGCTACACCTTC
CASSLLAGYGYTF
>TRBJ2-5|NA|NA|TRBV18
TGTGCCAGCTACCGAGGGGGGGGTCAAGAGACCCAGTACTTC
CASYRGGGQETQYF